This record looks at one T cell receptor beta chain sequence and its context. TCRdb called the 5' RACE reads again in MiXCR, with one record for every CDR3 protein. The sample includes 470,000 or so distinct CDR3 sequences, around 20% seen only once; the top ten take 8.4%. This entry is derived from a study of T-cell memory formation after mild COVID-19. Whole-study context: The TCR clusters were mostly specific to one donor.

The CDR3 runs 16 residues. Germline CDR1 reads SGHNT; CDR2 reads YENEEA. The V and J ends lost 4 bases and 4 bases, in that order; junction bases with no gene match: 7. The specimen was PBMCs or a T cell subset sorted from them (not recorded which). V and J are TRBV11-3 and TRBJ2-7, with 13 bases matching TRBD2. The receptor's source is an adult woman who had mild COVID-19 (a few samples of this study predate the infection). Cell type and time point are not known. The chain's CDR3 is CASSSRTSGREYEQYF. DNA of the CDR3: TGTGCCAGCAGCTCGCGGACTAGCGGGAGAGAGTACGAGCAGTACTTC.